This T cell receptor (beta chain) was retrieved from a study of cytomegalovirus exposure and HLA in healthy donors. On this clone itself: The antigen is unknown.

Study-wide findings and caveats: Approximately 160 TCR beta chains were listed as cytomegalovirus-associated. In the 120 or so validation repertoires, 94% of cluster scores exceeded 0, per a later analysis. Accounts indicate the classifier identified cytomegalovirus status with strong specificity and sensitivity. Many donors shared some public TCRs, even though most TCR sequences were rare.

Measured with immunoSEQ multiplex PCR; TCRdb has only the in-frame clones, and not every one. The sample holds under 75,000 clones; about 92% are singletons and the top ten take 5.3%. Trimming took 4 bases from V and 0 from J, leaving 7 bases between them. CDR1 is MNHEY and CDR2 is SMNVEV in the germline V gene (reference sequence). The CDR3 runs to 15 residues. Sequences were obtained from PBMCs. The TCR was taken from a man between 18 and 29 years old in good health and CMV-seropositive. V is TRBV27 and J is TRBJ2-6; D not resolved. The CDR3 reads CASSYSDSGANVLTF. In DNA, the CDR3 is TGTGCCAGCAGTTACTCCGACTCTGGGGCCAACGTCCTGACTTTC.